A single sample gave rise to the 7 T cell receptor beta chains below, sequenced in a study of blood T cells in healthy people across ages. Together with a sample-barcoded 5' primer, a J-beta primer mix was included in a second PCR lasting about 6 to 12 cycles. One entry per CDR3 protein, called by TCRdb with MiXCR from the 5' RACE reads. The profile shows some 1.5 million distinct CDR3 sequences, 28% of them singletons. Sequencing was done on a sample of blood. Receptor source: a woman aged 30 to 39 in good health.

The chain employs TRBV19 and TRBJ2-3; a possible D gene is TRBD1 (5 bases). The J call may be faulty, since TRBJ1-5 better matches the DNA end. The germline V gene encodes CDR1 LNHDA and CDR2 SQIVND (reference sequence). The CDR3 covers 14 residues. In DNA, the CDR3 is TGTGCCAGTAGATACGACAGCCGCACAGATACGCAGCATTTT. It codes for CASRYDSRTDTQHF.

V is TRBV7-2 and J is TRBJ2-5; TRBD2 aligns across 14 bases. The germline V gene has CDR1 SGHTA and CDR2 FQGNSA. The CDR3 spans 18 residues. Trimming took 11 bases from V and 1 from J; bases not matched to a gene: 15. For the CDR3, the DNA is TGTGCCGTCAGCCCACCGGGACTAGCGGGAGCCCTCCAAGAGACCCAGTACTTC. Its protein is CAVSPPGLAGALQETQYF. Combining the CDR3 with reference TRBV7-2 and TRBJ2-5 gives the whole variable domain GAGVSQSPSNKVTEKGKDVELRCDPISGHTALYWYRQSLGQGLEFLIYFQGNSAPDKSGLPSDRFSAERTGGSVSTLTIQRTQQEDSAVYLCAVSPPGLAGALQETQYFGPGTRLLVL.

This clonotype was seen repeatedly, ten times or more. This chain joins TRBV10-2 and TRBJ2-5, with TRBD2 as a possible D gene (7 bases). V was cut by 7 bases and J by 5 bases, with 14 bases left in between. The length of the CDR3 is 13 residues. Germline lookup yields CDR1 WSHSY and CDR2 SAAADI. The CDR3, as DNA: TGCGCCAGCAATGACGGGGGGCCGGAGACCCAGTACTTC. Translating gives CASNDGGPETQYF.

The sample holds a few counts of this clonotype. Sequence at one end of the junction differs from germline and may be a read error. The CDR3 sequence: CDSSSSGRGTDTQYF. CDR3 nucleotides: TGTGACAGCAGCAGCAGCGGGAGGGGCACAGATACGCAGTATTTT. The V gene is TRBV7-2, the J gene TRBJ2-3, with 10 bases lining up with TRBD2. This CDR3 spans 15 amino acids. In germline, CDR1 is SGHTA, CDR2 FQGNSA.

This clonotype was observed at least ten times. The chain has TRBV4-3 and TRBJ2-5; 14 positions match TRBD2. This CDR3 is built from 16 residues. CDR1 is LGHNA and CDR2 is YSLEER in the germline V gene. V was clipped by 3 bases and J by 4 bases; unmatched bases: 4. The CDR3 region is CASSQGTSGRGETQYF. For the CDR3, the DNA is TGCGCCAGCAGCCAGGGGACTAGCGGGAGAGGAGAGACCCAGTACTTC.

This clonotype was picked up a small number of times. V gene TRBV6-2 or TRBV6-3 combines with J gene TRBJ2-1; D ambiguous. There are 15 residues in the CDR3. V lost 6 bases and J 0 bases, leaving 12 bases between the germline ends. The germline CDR1 and CDR2 sequences are MNHEY and SVGEGT. The CDR3 region has the DNA TGTGCCAGCAGAACAAGGCGGTACTCCTACAATGAGCAGTTCTTC. Protein: CASRTRRYSYNEQFF.

This clonotype has ten or more counts. The rearrangement uses TRBV20-1 and TRBJ2-7, with 8 bases matching TRBD1. Germline CDR1 and CDR2: DFQATT and SNEGSKA (reference sequence). J was trimmed by 3 bases and V by 5 bases; bases with no gene match: 9. The CDR3 spans 14 residues. CDR3 region: CSAPPGTGGYEQYF. CDR3 bases: TGCAGTGCTCCCCCCGGGACAGGAGGCTACGAGCAGTACTTC.